This T cell receptor beta chain was sequenced during a study of glioma-infiltrating T cells. The iRepertoire nested amplicon-rescue multiplex PCR amplified TCR alpha and beta CDR3s from RNA. MiXCR was run by TCRdb on the multiplex PCR reads, yielding one entry per CDR3 protein. The table has roughly 350,000 distinct CDR3 sequences, around 45% seen once. This clonotype was recorded many times. V lost 3 bases to trimming and J lost 1 base, with 9 bases between them. Looked up from germline, CDR1 is MNHEY and CDR2 is SMNVEV (reference sequence). This CDR3 is built from 14 residues. Sequenced input: glioma tissue, nonneoplastic brain tissue, or PBMCs (not recorded which). The gene calls are TRBV27 and TRBJ1-1; D not resolved. The TCR sequence derives from a human donor with low-grade glioma or glioblastoma, undergoing nonglioma brain surgery, or in good health (not recorded which). The CDR3 region has the DNA TGTGCCAGCAGTTTGAGGGCGCCGAACACTGAAGCTTTCTTT. Its protein is CASSLRAPNTEAFF.